This TCR beta chain was captured in a study of human T cells and chemical hapten exposure. General observations from the study: Expanded TCRs clustered into significantly more large CDR3 similarity groups than controls, the analysis revealed.

Documented time point: patch test 1, 2 weeks after DPC sensitization. Treatment reported: therapeutic diphenylcyclopropenone sensitization with weekly scalp DPC. Blood, whole and unfractionated, served as the source for total RNA extraction. Patches went on only after blood had been drawn each time. The CDR3 is 17 residues long. Germline V gene sequence: CDR1 SGHTA, CDR2 FQGNSA. V lost 1 base, J lost 7 bases, and 21 bases lay in between. This clonotype was seen repeatedly, ten times or more. What it recognizes is unknown. TCRdb reprocessed the RACE reads via MiXCR and lists one record per CDR3 protein. This sample yields some 41,000 distinct CDR3 sequences, of which about 4.2% are seen a single time; around 26% belongs to the top ten.

The sequencing here drew on whole blood, taken in connection with sensitization to the hapten diphenylcyclopropenone (DPC). The chain uses TRBV7-2 and TRBJ2-3, with D perhaps given as TRBD1 or TRBD2 (6 bases each). The sequence was obtained from a man over 45 with alopecia areata. Some clones in this sample may be carry-over from other donors' samples. The CDR3 region is CASSLDGGLTLMNTQYF. For the CDR3, the DNA is TGTGCCAGCAGCTTAGATGGGGGGCTAACGCTAATGAATACGCAGTATTTT. The full variable domain, completed using reference TRBV7-2 and TRBJ2-3, is GAGVSQSPSNKVTEKGKDVELRCDPISGHTALYWYRQSLGQGLEFLIYFQGNSAPDKSGLPSDRFSAERTGGSVSTLTIQRTQQEDSAVYLCASSLDGGLTLMNTQYFGPGTRLTVL.